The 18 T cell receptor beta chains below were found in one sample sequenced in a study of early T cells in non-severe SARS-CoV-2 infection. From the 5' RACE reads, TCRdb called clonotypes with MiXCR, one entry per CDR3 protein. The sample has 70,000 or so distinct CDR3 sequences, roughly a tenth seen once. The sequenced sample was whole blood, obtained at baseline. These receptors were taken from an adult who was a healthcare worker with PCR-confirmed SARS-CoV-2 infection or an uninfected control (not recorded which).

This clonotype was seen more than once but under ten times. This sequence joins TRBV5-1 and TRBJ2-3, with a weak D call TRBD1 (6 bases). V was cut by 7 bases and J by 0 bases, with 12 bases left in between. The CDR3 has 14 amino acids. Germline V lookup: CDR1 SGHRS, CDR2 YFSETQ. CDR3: CASATGVSTDTQYF. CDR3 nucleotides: TGCGCCAGCGCGACAGGCGTTAGCACAGATACGCAGTATTTT.

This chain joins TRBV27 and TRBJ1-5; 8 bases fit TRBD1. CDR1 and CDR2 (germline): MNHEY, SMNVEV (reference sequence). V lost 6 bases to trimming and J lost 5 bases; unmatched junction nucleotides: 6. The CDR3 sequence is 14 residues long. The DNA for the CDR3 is TGTGCCAGCAGCCCGACAGGGGAATATCAGCCCCAGCATTTT. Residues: CASSPTGEYQPQHF.

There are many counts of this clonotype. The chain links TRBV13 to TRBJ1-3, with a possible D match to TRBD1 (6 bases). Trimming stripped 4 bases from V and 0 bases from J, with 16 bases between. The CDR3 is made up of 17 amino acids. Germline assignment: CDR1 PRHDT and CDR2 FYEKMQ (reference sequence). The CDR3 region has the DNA TGTGCCAGCAGCTCCAAAAACAGGGATCGCTCTGGAAACACCATATATTTT. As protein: CASSSKNRDRSGNTIYF.

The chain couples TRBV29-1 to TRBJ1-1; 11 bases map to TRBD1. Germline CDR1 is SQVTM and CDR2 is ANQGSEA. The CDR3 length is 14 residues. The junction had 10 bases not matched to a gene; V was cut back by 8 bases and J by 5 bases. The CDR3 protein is CSYITGTGGTEAFF. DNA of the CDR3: TGCAGCTACATCACCGGGACAGGGGGAACTGAAGCTTTCTTT.

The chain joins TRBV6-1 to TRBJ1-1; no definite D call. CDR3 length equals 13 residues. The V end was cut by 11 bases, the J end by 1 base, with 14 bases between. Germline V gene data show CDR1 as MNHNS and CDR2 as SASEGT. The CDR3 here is CASSVTKNTEAFF. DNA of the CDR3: TGTGCCTCCAGCGTGACAAAGAACACTGAAGCTTTCTTT.

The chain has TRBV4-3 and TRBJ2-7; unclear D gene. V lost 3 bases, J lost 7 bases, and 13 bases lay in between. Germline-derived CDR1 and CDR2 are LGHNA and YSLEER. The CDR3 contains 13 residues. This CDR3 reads CASSHLAMGEQYF. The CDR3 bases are TGCGCCAGCAGCCACTTGGCCATGGGGGAGCAGTACTTC.

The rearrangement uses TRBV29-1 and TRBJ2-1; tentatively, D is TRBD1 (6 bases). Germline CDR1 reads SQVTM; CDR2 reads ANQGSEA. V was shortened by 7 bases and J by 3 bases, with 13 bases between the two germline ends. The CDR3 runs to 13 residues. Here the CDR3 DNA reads TGCAGCGCGGGACAAAAACTCTACAATGAGCAGTTCTTC. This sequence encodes CSAGQKLYNEQFF.

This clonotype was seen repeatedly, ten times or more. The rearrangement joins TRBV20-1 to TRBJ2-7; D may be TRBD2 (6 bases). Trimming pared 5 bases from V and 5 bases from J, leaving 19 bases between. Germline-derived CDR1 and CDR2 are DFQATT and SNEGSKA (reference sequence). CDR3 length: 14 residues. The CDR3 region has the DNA TGCAGTGCTGCCCCTTTGGACTACGGCAACGAGCAGTACTTC. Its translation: CSAAPLDYGNEQYF.

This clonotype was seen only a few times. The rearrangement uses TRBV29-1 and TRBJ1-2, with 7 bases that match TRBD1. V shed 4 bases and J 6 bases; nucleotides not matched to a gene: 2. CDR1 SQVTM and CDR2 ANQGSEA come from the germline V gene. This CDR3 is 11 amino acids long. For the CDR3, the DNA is TGCAGCGTTGGACAGGGCAATGGCTACACCTTC. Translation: CSVGQGNGYTF.

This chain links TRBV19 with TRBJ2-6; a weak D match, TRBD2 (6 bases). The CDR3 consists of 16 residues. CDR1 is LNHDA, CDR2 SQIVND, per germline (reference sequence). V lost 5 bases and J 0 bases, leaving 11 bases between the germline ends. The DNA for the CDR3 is TGTGCCAGTAGTCAGGGACTCCCCTCTGGGGCCAACGTCCTGACTTTC. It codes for CASSQGLPSGANVLTF.

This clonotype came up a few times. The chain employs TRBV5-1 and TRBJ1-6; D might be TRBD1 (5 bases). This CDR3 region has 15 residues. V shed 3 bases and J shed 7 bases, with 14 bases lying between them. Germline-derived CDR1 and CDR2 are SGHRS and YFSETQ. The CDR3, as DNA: TGCGCCAGCAGCTCATGGGACCTAAAAAATTCACCCCTCCACTTT. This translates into CASSSWDLKNSPLHF. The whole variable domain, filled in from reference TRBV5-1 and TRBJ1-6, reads KAGVTQTPRYLIKTRGQQVTLSCSPISGHRSVSWYQQTPGQGLQFLFEYFSETQRNKGNFPGRFSGRQFSNSRSEMNVSTLELGDSALYLCASSSWDLKNSPLHFGNGTRLTVT.

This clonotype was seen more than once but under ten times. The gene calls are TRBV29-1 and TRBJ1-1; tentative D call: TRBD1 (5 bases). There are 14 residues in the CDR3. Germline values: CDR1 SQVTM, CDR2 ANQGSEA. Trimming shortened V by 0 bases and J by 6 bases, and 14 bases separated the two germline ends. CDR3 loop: CSVEEGGAPAEAFF. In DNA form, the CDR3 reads TGCAGCGTTGAAGAGGGAGGGGCGCCGGCTGAAGCTTTCTTT. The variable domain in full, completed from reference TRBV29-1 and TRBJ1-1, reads SAVISQKPSRDICQRGTSLTIQCQVDSQVTMMFWYRQQPGQSLTLIATANQGSEATYESGFVIDKFPISRPNLTFSTLTVSNMSPEDSSIYLCSVEEGGAPAEAFFGQGTRLTVV.

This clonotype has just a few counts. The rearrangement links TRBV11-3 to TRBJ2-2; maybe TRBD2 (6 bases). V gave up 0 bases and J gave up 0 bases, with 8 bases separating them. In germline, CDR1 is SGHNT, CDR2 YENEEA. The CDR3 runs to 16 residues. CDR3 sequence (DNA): TGTGCCAGCAGCTTAGAGGGGGACTCGAACACCGGGGAGCTGTTTTTT. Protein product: CASSLEGDSNTGELFF.

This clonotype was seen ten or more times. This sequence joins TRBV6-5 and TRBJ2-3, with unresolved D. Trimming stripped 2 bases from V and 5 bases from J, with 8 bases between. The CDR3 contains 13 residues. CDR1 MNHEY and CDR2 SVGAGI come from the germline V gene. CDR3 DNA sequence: TGTGCCAGCAGTTACAGGCAGCTAGATACGCAGTATTTT. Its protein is CASSYRQLDTQYF.

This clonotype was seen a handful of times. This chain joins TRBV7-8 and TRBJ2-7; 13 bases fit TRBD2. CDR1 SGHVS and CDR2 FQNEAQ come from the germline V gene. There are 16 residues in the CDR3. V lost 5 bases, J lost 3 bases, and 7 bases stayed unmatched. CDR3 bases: TGTGCCAGCAGCCCGGGGGGGACTAGCGGGGTCTACGAGCAGTACTTC. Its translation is CASSPGGTSGVYEQYF.

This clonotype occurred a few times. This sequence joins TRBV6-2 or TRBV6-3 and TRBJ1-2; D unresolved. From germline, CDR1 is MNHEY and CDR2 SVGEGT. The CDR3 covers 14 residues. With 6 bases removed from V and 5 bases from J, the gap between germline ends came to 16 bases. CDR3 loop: CASRGDGRGYGYTF. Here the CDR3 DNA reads TGTGCCAGCAGAGGAGACGGTCGAGGATATGGCTACACCTTC.

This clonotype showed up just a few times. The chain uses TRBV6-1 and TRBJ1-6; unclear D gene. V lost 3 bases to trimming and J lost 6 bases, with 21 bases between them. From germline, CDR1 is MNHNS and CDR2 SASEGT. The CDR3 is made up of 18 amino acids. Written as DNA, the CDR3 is TGTGCCAGCAGTGAGCTCCGGGCCGCCGGACGACTTAATTCACCCCTCCACTTT. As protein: CASSELRAAGRLNSPLHF.

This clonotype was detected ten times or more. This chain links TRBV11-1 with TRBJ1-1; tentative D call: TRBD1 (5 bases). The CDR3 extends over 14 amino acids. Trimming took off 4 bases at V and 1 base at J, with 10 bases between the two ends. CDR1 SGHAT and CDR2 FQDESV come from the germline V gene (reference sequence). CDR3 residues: CASSSGGTNTEAFF. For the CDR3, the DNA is TGTGCCAGCAGCTCAGGAGGGACGAACACTGAAGCTTTCTTT.